These 21 T cell receptor beta chains share one sample of origin, sequenced in a study of vaccination effects on CD4 cells after COVID-19. For these TCRs, the target antigens are not known. Profiled with immunoSEQ multiplex PCR; TCRdb holds only in-frame clones, not every one. The repertoire has 45,000 to 65,000 clones, approximately 80% of them found once; the top ten carry around 4%. With roughly 9 days of culture completed, CD4+ T cells were isolated. Of the BNT162b2 and mRNA-1273 vaccines, participants received two doses of one or the other. Sequencing used CD4+ T cells from PBMCs cultured without peptide, obtained after COVID-19 vaccination. These receptor sequences come from a human donor who received a COVID-19 vaccine.

V gene TRBV2 combines with J gene TRBJ2-2; 9 bases agree with TRBD2. This CDR3 contains 17 residues. CDR1 is SNHLY, CDR2 FYNNEI, per germline. Unmatched junction bases numbered 6, after V lost 4 bases and J lost 0 bases. This chain's CDR3 is CASSGEGGGANTGELFF. CDR3 sequence (DNA): TGTGCCAGCAGTGGTGAGGGCGGGGGGGCGAACACCGGGGAGCTGTTTTTT. Drawing the rest from reference TRBV2 and TRBJ2-2, the complete variable domain is EPEVTQTPSHQVTQMGQEVILRCVPISNHLYFYWYRQILGQKVEFLVSFYNNEISEKSEIFDDQFSVERPDGSNFTLKIRSTKLEDSAMYFCASSGEGGGANTGELFFGEGSRLTVL.

This chain connects TRBV28 to TRBJ1-1, with 7 positions matching TRBD1. The CDR3 runs 18 residues. After removal of 2 bases from V and 1 base from J, the junction contained 13 bases not matched to a gene. Germline V gene sequence: CDR1 MDHEN, CDR2 SYDVKM. The CDR3 loop is CASSLGTRRGQRNTEAFF. For the CDR3, the DNA is TGTGCCAGCAGTTTAGGCACGAGGAGGGGGCAGAGGAACACTGAAGCTTTCTTT.

The gene calls are TRBV5-4 and TRBJ1-1; possibly TRBD1 for D (5 bases). The CDR3 is 15 amino acids. Germline assignment: CDR1 SGHNT and CDR2 YYREEE (reference sequence). V lost 3 bases, J lost 4 bases, and 16 bases lay in between. The CDR3 DNA sequence: TGTGCCAGCAGCTGGGCGCGTGGGGCGCGCACTGAAGCTTTCTTT. Its protein is CASSWARGARTEAFF.

The chain recombines TRBV5-1 with TRBJ1-3; a possible D gene is TRBD1 (5 bases). The CDR3 has 14 residues. Germline lookup yields CDR1 SGHRS and CDR2 YFSETQ. V lost 2 bases and J 3 bases, leaving 9 bases between the germline ends. CDR3 bases: TGCGCCAGCAGCTTTTGGGGGTTTGGAAACACCATATATTTT. Protein sequence: CASSFWGFGNTIYF.

This clone occurred once. The chain joins TRBV7-3 to TRBJ2-1; no definite D call. Per the germline V gene, CDR1 is SGHTA and CDR2 is FQGTGA. This CDR3 has 12 amino acids. Trimming took off 5 bases at V and 9 bases at J, with 11 bases between the two ends. This chain's CDR3 is CASSLSYGEQFF. The CDR3 DNA follows: TGTGCCAGCAGCCTATCCTATGGTGAGCAGTTCTTC.

The rearrangement uses TRBV10-3 and TRBJ1-2, with 9 bases matching TRBD1. This CDR3 spans 15 amino acids. Losses at the gene ends were 7 bases for V and 0 bases for J; bases not matched to a gene: 6. Looked up from germline, CDR1 is ENHRY and CDR2 is SYGVKD. The CDR3 loop reads CAINTGQGTNYGYTF. The DNA of the CDR3 is TGTGCCATCAACACAGGACAGGGGACTAACTATGGCTACACCTTC.

This chain uses TRBV11-2 with TRBJ2-5, with 8 nucleotides matching TRBD2. The trim removed 5 bases at V and 3 bases at J, leaving 8 bases unmatched. CDR1 is SGHAT, CDR2 FQNNGV, per germline. CDR3 size: 15 residues. The CDR3 loop reads CASSLRRGDKETQYF. CDR3 sequence (DNA): TGTGCCAGCAGCCTAAGGCGGGGGGACAAAGAGACCCAGTACTTC.

This chain uses TRBV19 with TRBJ2-3; unclear D gene. The CDR3 runs to 15 residues. The V end was cut by 2 bases, the J end by 0 bases, with 9 bases between. CDR1 LNHDA and CDR2 SQIVND come from the germline V gene (reference sequence). The CDR3 DNA reads as TGTGCCAGTAGTATAAATGGATTCAGCACAGATACGCAGTATTTT. Encoded protein: CASSINGFSTDTQYF. Full variable domain (missing parts from reference TRBV19 and TRBJ2-3): DGGITQSPKYLFRKEGQNVTLSCEQNLNHDAMYWYRQDPGQGLRLIYYSQIVNDFQKGDIAEGYSVSREKKESFPLTVTSAQKNPTAFYLCASSINGFSTDTQYFGPGTRLTVL.

V usage is TRBV19 and J usage is TRBJ1-5; D ambiguous. The germline CDR1 and CDR2 sequences are LNHDA and SQIVND (reference sequence). V gave up 5 bases and J gave up 4 bases, with 12 bases separating them. This CDR3 spans 14 amino acids. Here the CDR3 reads CASSGYTENQPQHF. CDR3 in DNA: TGTGCCAGTAGTGGGTATACAGAGAATCAGCCCCAGCATTTT.

This clone was observed a few times. This rearrangement joins TRBV7-2 to TRBJ1-2; TRBD1 agrees at 7 bases. Trimming removed 5 bases from V and 6 bases from J; junction bases left unmatched: 15. CDR3 length: 16 residues. Germline V lookup: CDR1 SGHTA, CDR2 FQGNSA. CDR3 sequence reads: CASSPGTGAFGHGYTF. CDR3 bases: TGTGCCAGCAGCCCAGGCACAGGGGCTTTTGGTCATGGCTACACCTTC.

The chain uses TRBV10-3 and TRBJ1-1; D not certain. The CDR3 runs 14 residues. Between the trimmed V and J ends, which lost 7 bases and 3 bases, there was a span of 15 bases. In germline, CDR1 is ENHRY, CDR2 SYGVKD. CDR3 nucleotide sequence: TGTGCCATCAAGGAAGCGGTTAGGGACACTGAAGCTTTCTTT. Translated: CAIKEAVRDTEAFF.

The CDR3 here is CASTMGGVNTEAFF. DNA of the CDR3: TGCGCCAGCACCATGGGAGGCGTGAACACTGAAGCTTTCTTT. This rearrangement joins TRBV5-1 to TRBJ1-1; D is ambiguous. CDR1 is SGHRS, CDR2 YFSETQ, per germline. Trimming stripped 6 bases from V and 0 bases from J, with 12 bases between. This CDR3 is built from 14 residues. Filled out from reference TRBV5-1 and TRBJ1-1, the complete variable domain reads KAGVTQTPRYLIKTRGQQVTLSCSPISGHRSVSWYQQTPGQGLQFLFEYFSETQRNKGNFPGRFSGRQFSNSRSEMNVSTLELGDSALYLCASTMGGVNTEAFFGQGTRLTVV.

This rearrangement joins TRBV6-1 to TRBJ2-7; a possible D gene is TRBD2 (5 bases). Germline CDR1 MNHNS, CDR2 SASEGT. CDR3 length: 14 residues. The germline V and J ends were trimmed by 1 base and 6 bases, with 13 bases remaining between them. Written as DNA, the CDR3 is TGTGCCAGCAGTGAAGACCCCCGGGGAGCCGAGCAGTACTTC. It is translated as CASSEDPRGAEQYF.

This chain links TRBV5-1 with TRBJ1-1, with 7 bases aligning to TRBD1. CDR3 length: 15 residues. Germline trimming cut 4 bases from V and 3 bases from J; bases unmatched to any gene: 9. Germline CDR1 is SGHRS and CDR2 is YFSETQ. The CDR3 is CASSPPDRDHTEAFF. CDR3 coding DNA: TGCGCCAGCAGCCCCCCCGACAGGGATCACACTGAAGCTTTCTTT. Combining the CDR3 with reference TRBV5-1 and TRBJ1-1 gives the whole variable domain KAGVTQTPRYLIKTRGQQVTLSCSPISGHRSVSWYQQTPGQGLQFLFEYFSETQRNKGNFPGRFSGRQFSNSRSEMNVSTLELGDSALYLCASSPPDRDHTEAFFGQGTRLTVV.

This clone appeared a few times. V usage is TRBV19 and J usage is TRBJ1-3; D ambiguous. The CDR3 is 15 residues long. V lost 3 bases and J lost 0, with 9 bases in between. Germline V lookup: CDR1 LNHDA, CDR2 SQIVND (reference sequence). This chain's CDR3 is CASSMGLLSGNTIYF. CDR3 nucleotide sequence: TGTGCCAGTAGTATGGGCCTTCTCTCTGGAAACACCATATATTTT.

The V and J genes are TRBV5-6 and TRBJ1-4; D is ambiguous. Germline V gene lookup returns CDR1 SGHDT and CDR2 YYEEEE. The CDR3 covers 15 residues. V lost 0 bases and J 9 bases, leaving 15 bases between the germline ends. The CDR3 DNA sequence: TGTGCCAGCAGCTTGGGAGGGATCAGTGGGAAAAAACTGTTTTTT. It encodes CASSLGGISGKKLFF.

This sequence joins TRBV19 and TRBJ2-3; the match to TRBD1 covers 9 bases. Trimming removed 6 bases from V and 2 bases from J; junction bases left unmatched: 9. The length of the CDR3 is 16 residues. Per germline, CDR1 LNHDA and CDR2 SQIVND (reference sequence). This CDR3 is CASSQSGTGYTDTQYF. DNA of the CDR3: TGTGCCAGTAGCCAATCCGGGACAGGGTACACAGATACGCAGTATTTT.

The chain has TRBV28 and TRBJ1-2; TRBD1 matches at 8 bases. J lost 1 base, V lost 4 bases, and 8 bases had no gene match. Per germline, CDR1 MDHEN and CDR2 SYDVKM. CDR3 length: 16 residues. CDR3 DNA sequence: TGTGCCAGCAGTTACTTGGACAGGGCGCGTAACTATGGCTACACCTTC. Translated: CASSYLDRARNYGYTF.

The V call is TRBV3-1 (or the pseudogene TRBV3-2), the J call TRBJ2-5; 7 bases match TRBD2. The CDR3 spans 16 residues. The trim removed 0 bases at V and 4 bases at J, leaving 8 bases unmatched. Germline lookup yields CDR1 LGHDT and CDR2 YNNKEL (reference sequence). In DNA form, the CDR3 reads TGTGCCAGCAGCCAAGAGGCTGGGGCTAGCGGAGAGACCCAGTACTTC. Translation gives CASSQEAGASGETQYF.

This chain uses TRBV7-8 with TRBJ2-5, with 9 bases aligning to TRBD2. This CDR3 comprises 15 residues. The germline CDR1 and CDR2 sequences are SGHVS and FQNEAQ. The ends lost 3 bases at V and 6 bases at J; junction bases unmatched: 8. For the CDR3, the DNA is TGTGCCAGCAGCTTGGGCGGGAGGGCCGGGCAGACCCAGTACTTC. Translated: CASSLGGRAGQTQYF.

The chain recombines TRBV24-1 with TRBJ2-7; 9 bases are a match to TRBD1. Germline V gene data show CDR1 as KGHDR and CDR2 as SFDVKD. This CDR3 is 18 amino acids long. With 3 bases clipped from V and 0 bases from J, the junction kept 11 bases outside the gene matches. CDR3 residues: CATSDAAPGQGISYEQYF. As DNA, the CDR3 is TGTGCCACCAGTGATGCTGCCCCTGGACAGGGGATCTCCTACGAGCAGTACTTC.